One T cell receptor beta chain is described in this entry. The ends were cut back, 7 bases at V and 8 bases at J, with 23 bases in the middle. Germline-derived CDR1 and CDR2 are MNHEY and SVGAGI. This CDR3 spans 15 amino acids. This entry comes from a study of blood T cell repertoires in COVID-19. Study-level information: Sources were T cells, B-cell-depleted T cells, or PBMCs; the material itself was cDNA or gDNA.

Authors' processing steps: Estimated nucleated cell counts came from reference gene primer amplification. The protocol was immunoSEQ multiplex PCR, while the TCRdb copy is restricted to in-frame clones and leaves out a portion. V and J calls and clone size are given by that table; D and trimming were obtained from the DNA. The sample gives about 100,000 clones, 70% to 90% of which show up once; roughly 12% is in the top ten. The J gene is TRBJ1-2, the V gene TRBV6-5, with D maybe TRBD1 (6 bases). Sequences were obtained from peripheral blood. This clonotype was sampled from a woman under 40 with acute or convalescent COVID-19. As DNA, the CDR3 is TGTGCCAGCACCCCGACGGGCGGGGGGGCGCGAGGCTACACCTTC. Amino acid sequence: CASTPTGGGARGYTF.